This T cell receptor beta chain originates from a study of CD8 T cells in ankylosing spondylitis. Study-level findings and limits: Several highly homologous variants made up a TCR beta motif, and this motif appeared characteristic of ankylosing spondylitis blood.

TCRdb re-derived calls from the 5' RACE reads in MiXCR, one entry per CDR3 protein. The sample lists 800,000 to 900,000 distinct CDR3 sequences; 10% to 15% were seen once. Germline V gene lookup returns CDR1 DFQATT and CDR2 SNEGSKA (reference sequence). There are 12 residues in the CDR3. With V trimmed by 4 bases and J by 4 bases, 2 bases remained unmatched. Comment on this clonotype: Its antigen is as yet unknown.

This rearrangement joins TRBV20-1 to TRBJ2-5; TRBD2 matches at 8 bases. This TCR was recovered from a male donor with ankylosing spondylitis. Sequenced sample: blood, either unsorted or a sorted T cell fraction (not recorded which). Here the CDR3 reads CSAIRGGETQYF. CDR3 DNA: TGCAGTGCTATACGGGGGGGAGAGACCCAGTACTTC.